This T cell receptor (beta chain) is from a study of graft-versus-host responses after intestinal transplantation (dated by TCRdb to 2020 to 2023). About the investigation overall: The transplants that recipients received were multivisceral, liver-intestinal, or isolated intestinal. All recipients received anti-thymocyte globulin induction followed by maintenance tacrolimus and steroids for approximately 3 years. Graft-versus-host and host-versus-graft alloreactive T cell clones were tracked in the graft, circulation and bone marrow after intestinal transplantation using bulk TCR-beta CDR3 sequencing. Alloreactive clones were identified by sequencing pre-transplant mixed lymphocyte reaction products and comparing these products with unstimulated pre-transplant donor and recipient T cells. The cohort enrolled 24 intestinal transplant recipients, one of whom was a retransplant, and 3 patients without pretransplant specimens were excluded. A peak of at least 4% donor T cells among recipient peripheral blood mononuclear cells was the definition used for donor T cell macrochimerism. Instead of going to the commercial service, samples from a few later patients were sequenced in-house on an Illumina MiSeq and processed with MiXCR.

Notes on this clone: Its antigen is not yet known. No base quality information exists; no much larger clone differs at one position.

Intraepithelial and lamina propria lymphocytes were isolated from graft specimens using dithiothreitol, EDTA incubations and collagenase D digestion. Serial intestinal graft biopsy specimens collected up to 600 days after transplant underwent bulk TCR-beta sequencing. Here is what the overall study found, with its caveats: The relatively low number and heterogeneity of intestinal transplant patients limited the conclusions. GvH clones were detected in recipient bone marrow, and some of these GvH clones were observed earlier in ileal mucosa or blood, consistent with an intestinal mucosal origin. Patients with donor T cell macrochimerism had high GvH to HvG T cell clonal ratios in their allografts. Early after transplant, peak levels of circulating GvH clones were associated with declines in HvG clones.

Libraries were prepared through the immunoSEQ multiplex PCR assay. Adaptive Biotechnologies carried out high-throughput TCR-beta CDR3 sequencing of genomic DNA for most patients. The paper's processing steps were these. Adaptive's ImmunoSEQ software supplied the TCR sequencing data for approximately 18 patients, while MiXCR and VDJtools were used to process three other patients. CDR3 nucleotide sequences shared between donor and recipient were removed because the origin of such sequences could not be assigned. Alloreactive clones required at least 2-fold expansion over unstimulated cells and minimum CFSE-low frequency of 0.002% (template counts) or 0.001% (read counts). Clones detected in sequenced pre-transplant spleen, lymph node, or MLR CFSE-low populations of the donor or recipient were defined as mappable. The cumulative frequency of alloreactive clones was calculated as a percentage of all sequences, weighted by copy number. TCRdb retrieved this table from immuneACCESS and kept in-frame rearrangements only. Not all clones are present; in checked studies, unresolved V genes account for under half, and no reason is known for the remainder. D and trimming were read from the DNA, whereas the V and J calls and clone size are those reported in that table. For this sample the table gives about 23,000 clones, of which roughly 72% were detected only once. Around 3.3% of the sample belongs to the ten largest clones.

This receptor was identified in a human patient who received an intestinal transplant, so some T cells may come from the graft donor. Material: ileum tissue, obtained 12 days after intestinal transplant.

The CDR3 region has the sequence CASSVTALQETQYF. The bases are TGTGCCAGCAGTGTGACTGCCCTCCAAGAGACCCAGTACTTC. The rearranged segments are TRBV6-1 and TRBJ2-5; the D gene cannot be named for sure. The germline V gene yields MNHNS for CDR1 and SASEGT for CDR2. The CDR3 holds 14 amino acids from the cysteine to the phenylalanine. Just CDR3 DNA is preserved here, 42 bases in frame from base 1. The junction shows trimming of 4 bases on V and 1 base on J, plus 10 bases between the germline ends.